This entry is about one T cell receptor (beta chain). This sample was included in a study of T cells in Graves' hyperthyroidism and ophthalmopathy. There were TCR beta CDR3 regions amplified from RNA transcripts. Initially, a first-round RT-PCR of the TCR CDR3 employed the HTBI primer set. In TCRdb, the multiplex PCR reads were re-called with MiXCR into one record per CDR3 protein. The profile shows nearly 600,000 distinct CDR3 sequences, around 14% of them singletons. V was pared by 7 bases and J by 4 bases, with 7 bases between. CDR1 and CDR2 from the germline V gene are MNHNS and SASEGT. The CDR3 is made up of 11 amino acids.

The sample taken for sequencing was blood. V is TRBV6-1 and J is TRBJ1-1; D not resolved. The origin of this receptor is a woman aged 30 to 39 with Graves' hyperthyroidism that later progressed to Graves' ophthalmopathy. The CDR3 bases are TGTGCCAGCAATACGGGCACTGAAGCTTTCTTT. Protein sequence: CASNTGTEAFF.